What follows are 30 T cell receptor beta chains derived from one specimen sequenced in a study of radiation and T cells in renal cell carcinoma. Regarding time point: blood 4 weeks post-SBRT, at nephrectomy. Treatment given: 15 Gy SBRT to primary tumor, nephrectomy 4 weeks later. Sequencing used immunoSEQ multiplex PCR; TCRdb keeps in-frame clones, though not all of them. The sample lists around 180,000 clones, less than 90% seen once, with roughly 12% in the top ten. The material was blood, obtained from a patient whose treatment included radiotherapy and nephrectomy. Receptors originate from a woman aged 45-59 years with renal cell carcinoma.

This chain links TRBV7-3 with TRBJ2-2; maybe TRBD1 (6 bases). Germline V gene sequence: CDR1 SGHTA, CDR2 FQGTGA. V was shortened by 5 bases and J by 7 bases, with 11 bases between the two germline ends. The CDR3 consists of 13 residues. The CDR3 DNA follows: TGTGCCAGCAGCAGGGGGTTAGGCGGGGAGCTGTTTTTT. It yields the protein CASSRGLGGELFF.

The chain joins TRBV7-9 to TRBJ1-3; no firm D call. This CDR3 has 14 amino acids. From germline, CDR1 is SEHNR and CDR2 FQNEAQ (reference sequence). V lost 4 bases and J lost 0, with 7 bases in between. The CDR3 bases are TGTGCCAGCAGCTCTACGGTCTCTGGAAACACCATATATTTT. It yields the protein CASSSTVSGNTIYF.

The CDR3 spells CASSTLQISGNTIYF. The CDR3 DNA reads TGTGCCAGCAGCACGTTACAGATCTCTGGAAACACCATATATTTT. This chain joins TRBV5-6 and TRBJ1-3; D not certain. The V end was cut by 4 bases, the J end by 0 bases, with 11 bases between. The CDR3 is made up of 15 amino acids. Germline V gene lookup returns CDR1 SGHDT and CDR2 YYEEEE.

The J gene is TRBJ2-2, the V gene TRBV4-2; 7 nucleotides align to TRBD1. CDR1 is LGHNA and CDR2 is YNFKEQ in the germline V gene. Trimming cost V 4 bases and J 2 bases; bases outside gene matches: 10. The CDR3 is made up of 17 amino acids. CDR3 in DNA: TGTGCCAGCAGCCCCGTTAGACAGGGACAAAACACCGGGGAGCTGTTTTTT. Translation: CASSPVRQGQNTGELFF.

The J gene is TRBJ2-1, the V gene TRBV7-3, with D uncertain. Between the trimmed V and J ends, which lost 5 bases and 8 bases, there was a span of 19 bases. CDR1 SGHTA and CDR2 FQGTGA come from the germline V gene. The CDR3 totals 15 residues. CDR3 nucleotides: TGTGCCAGCAGCCCCGGATGGAAAAGTAACGATGAGCAGTTCTTC. Translating it yields CASSPGWKSNDEQFF.

The chain employs TRBV5-4 and TRBJ2-7, with D possibly matching TRBD1 (5 bases). V gave up 5 bases and J gave up 3 bases, with 18 bases separating them. This CDR3 region has 15 residues. CDR1 SGHNT and CDR2 YYREEE come from the germline V gene (reference sequence). CDR3 sequence: CASSLGVRAGYEQYF. DNA of the CDR3: TGTGCCAGCAGTCTCGGTGTCAGGGCCGGCTACGAGCAGTACTTC.

This clone was seen repeatedly, ten times or more. The V and J genes are TRBV6-5 and TRBJ2-1; D not resolved. V was shortened by 4 bases and J by 9 bases, with 10 bases between the two germline ends. Germline-derived CDR1 and CDR2 are MNHEY and SVGAGI. This CDR3 has 12 residues. As DNA, the CDR3 is TGTGCCAGCAGTTCCCTGTGGTCTGAGCAGTTCTTC. Translating it yields CASSSLWSEQFF.

This clone was seen a few times. The J gene is TRBJ1-1, the V gene TRBV11-2, with unresolved D. The length of the CDR3 is 15 residues. Germline V CDR1 and CDR2: SGHAT, FQNNGV. Between the trimmed V and J ends, which lost 0 bases and 6 bases, there was a span of 14 bases. The CDR3 protein is CASSLDGLNPSEAFF. The CDR3 DNA follows: TGTGCCAGCAGCTTAGATGGGTTAAACCCCTCTGAAGCTTTCTTT. The variable domain in full, completed from reference TRBV11-2 and TRBJ1-1, reads EAGVAQSPRYKIIEKRQSVAFWCNPISGHATLYWYQQILGQGPKLLIQFQNNGVVDDSQLPKDRFSAERLKGVDSTLKIQPAKLEDSAVYLCASSLDGLNPSEAFFGQGTRLTVV.

This chain joins TRBV7-9 and TRBJ2-1; no clear D. This CDR3 is 14 amino acids long. Looked up from germline, CDR1 is SEHNR and CDR2 is FQNEAQ (reference sequence). The V and J ends lost 1 base and 7 bases respectively, with 11 bases between them. CDR3 residues: CASSLVGLRNEQFF. For the CDR3, the DNA is TGTGCCAGCAGCTTAGTTGGCCTACGGAATGAGCAGTTCTTC.

J is TRBJ1-4 and V is TRBV6-4; perhaps TRBD1 as D (5 bases). The germline V gene encodes CDR1 MRHNA and CDR2 SNTAGT. V was trimmed by 0 bases and J by 7 bases, leaving 12 bases between them. The CDR3 totals 15 residues. CDR3 DNA: TGTGCCAGCAGTGACTCGCGGACACCGGGTGAAAAACTGTTTTTT. This sequence encodes CASSDSRTPGEKLFF.

V gene TRBV19 combines with J gene TRBJ2-3; 9 bases line up with TRBD2. V gave up 6 bases and J gave up 2 bases; unmatched junction bases: 9. The CDR3 covers 16 residues. Germline V gives CDR1 LNHDA, CDR2 SQIVND (reference sequence). CDR3 DNA: TGTGCCAGTAGCTGGGGACTAGCAGGTGTCACAGATACGCAGTATTTT. Translation gives CASSWGLAGVTDTQYF.

The rearrangement joins TRBV7-9 to TRBJ2-5, with D possibly called TRBD1 or TRBD2 (5 bases each). Trimming took 4 bases from V and 5 from J, leaving 14 bases between them. Germline V gene data show CDR1 as SEHNR and CDR2 as FQNEAQ (reference sequence). This CDR3 is built from 14 residues. The DNA of the CDR3 is TGTGCCAGCAGCTCCGGGACGGCAGCGGAGACCCAGTACTTC. Protein: CASSSGTAAETQYF.

The V gene is TRBV18, the J gene TRBJ2-3, with TRBD1 identical over 7 bases. The V and J ends lost 1 base and 5 bases, in that order; junction bases with no gene match: 3. This CDR3 spans 14 amino acids. Germline CDR1 KGHSH, CDR2 LQKENI. The CDR3 DNA follows: TGTGCCAGCTCACCACAGGGGGCAGGAGATACGCAGTATTTT. Its protein is CASSPQGAGDTQYF.

Only one count was recorded for this clone. The chain joins TRBV4-1 to TRBJ1-6; D remains unclear. The CDR3 spans 17 residues. V dropped 0 bases and J dropped 1 base, with 10 bases sitting between them. Germline V gene data show CDR1 as MGHRA and CDR2 as YSYEKL. The CDR3: CASSQDRGQSYNSPLHF. The CDR3 DNA reads TGCGCCAGCAGCCAAGATCGAGGGCAGTCCTATAATTCACCCCTCCACTTT.

The chain links TRBV7-2 to TRBJ1-1; the D is unclear. Germline V gene sequence: CDR1 SGHTA, CDR2 FQGNSA. This CDR3 region has 14 residues. The V gene lost 1 base and the J gene lost 5 bases, with 11 bases spanning the gap. CDR3 DNA sequence: TGTGCCAGCAGCTTAGTCTTCGGCAGGACTGAAGCTTTCTTT. This translates into CASSLVFGRTEAFF. Variable domain in full (rest from reference TRBV7-2 and TRBJ1-1): GAGVSQSPSNKVTEKGKDVELRCDPISGHTALYWYRQSLGQGLEFLIYFQGNSAPDKSGLPSDRFSAERTGGSVSTLTIQRTQQEDSAVYLCASSLVFGRTEAFFGQGTRLTVV.

This chain connects TRBV19 to TRBJ2-2; 10 bases agree with TRBD1. Germline V gives CDR1 LNHDA, CDR2 SQIVND (reference sequence). This CDR3 is 20 amino acids long. With 7 bases clipped from V and 1 base from J, the junction kept 18 bases outside the gene matches. The CDR3 spells CASTNLRDRGPGQNTGELFF. The CDR3 DNA is TGTGCCAGTACCAACCTCCGGGACAGGGGACCCGGACAGAACACCGGGGAGCTGTTTTTT. Full variable domain (missing parts from reference TRBV19 and TRBJ2-2): DGGITQSPKYLFRKEGQNVTLSCEQNLNHDAMYWYRQDPGQGLRLIYYSQIVNDFQKGDIAEGYSVSREKKESFPLTVTSAQKNPTAFYLCASTNLRDRGPGQNTGELFFGEGSRLTVL.

The chain combines TRBV5-1 with TRBJ1-2, with a possible D match to TRBD1 (6 bases). The V and J ends lost 2 bases and 4 bases respectively, with 12 bases between them. Per the germline V gene, CDR1 is SGHRS and CDR2 is YFSETQ. The CDR3 extends over 14 amino acids. The CDR3 is CASSFGADSYGYTF. CDR3 coding DNA: TGCGCCAGCAGCTTCGGTGCGGACAGCTATGGCTACACCTTC.

This CDR3 is CASSSWDRGDQPQHF. The DNA of the CDR3 is TGTGCCAGCAGTTCATGGGACAGGGGAGATCAGCCCCAGCATTTT. The chain couples TRBV2 to TRBJ1-5; 10 positions match TRBD1. This CDR3 spans 15 amino acids. Germline-derived CDR1 and CDR2 are SNHLY and FYNNEI. With V trimmed by 5 bases and J by 5 bases, 6 bases remained unmatched.

The CDR3 region has the DNA TGTGCCACCAGCAATAGGGGGGGAGCCAAAAACATTCAGTACTTC. Translating it yields CATSNRGGAKNIQYF. The rearrangement uses TRBV15 and TRBJ2-4; TRBD2 might be the D (7 bases). This CDR3 has 15 residues. Germline V gene lookup returns CDR1 LNHNV and CDR2 YYDKDF (reference sequence). Trimming took 4 bases from V and 0 from J, leaving 10 bases between them.

This chain links TRBV4-1 with TRBJ1-4; D is perhaps TRBD1 (6 bases). Germline CDR1 reads MGHRA; CDR2 reads YSYEKL. V dropped 8 bases and J dropped 8 bases, with 18 bases sitting between them. This CDR3 comprises 14 residues. CDR3 in DNA: TGCGCCAGCGGAAGGGGGGTAGGGCAGGAAAAACTGTTTTTT. Its protein is CASGRGVGQEKLFF.

This chain joins TRBV7-2 and TRBJ1-2; D ambiguous. This CDR3 region has 15 residues. With 1 base removed from V and 5 bases from J, the gap between germline ends came to 14 bases. CDR1 is SGHTA, CDR2 FQGNSA, per germline. The CDR3 reads CASSLGSGRSYGYTF. CDR3 in DNA: TGTGCCAGCAGCTTAGGAAGCGGACGATCTTATGGCTACACCTTC.

A single count supports this clone. The V gene is TRBV5-1, the J gene TRBJ2-3; weak D call: TRBD2 (6 bases). In germline, CDR1 is SGHRS, CDR2 YFSETQ. The CDR3 has 15 amino acids. Trimming shortened V by 6 bases and J by 0 bases, and 14 bases separated the two germline ends. CDR3 residues: CASNSAGPSTDTQYF. CDR3 bases: TGCGCCAGCAACTCCGCGGGACCCAGCACAGATACGCAGTATTTT.

The chain has TRBV4-3 and TRBJ1-4; possible D gene TRBD1, 5 bases. The V end was cut by 1 base, the J end by 5 bases, with 11 bases between. The CDR3 has 15 amino acids. CDR1 is LGHNA, CDR2 YSLEER, per germline. The chain's CDR3 is CASSQGGTLNEKLFF. The CDR3, as DNA: TGCGCCAGCAGCCAAGGGGGGACTCTAAATGAAAAACTGTTTTTT.

This clone was found once. The chain has TRBV30 and TRBJ1-6; D gene unclear. CDR3 size: 14 residues. Germline lookup yields CDR1 GTSNPN and CDR2 SVGIG (reference sequence). Trimming removed 5 bases at V and 7 bases at J, with 15 bases between. CDR3 nucleotide sequence: TGTGCCTGGCAGTCCGTAGCCCAGAATTCACCCCTCCACTTT. It encodes CAWQSVAQNSPLHF.

With regard to this clone: Mismatch with germline at one junction end may stem from a read error. The gene calls are TRBV7-9 and TRBJ1-2; D gene uncertain. Per the germline V gene, CDR1 is SEHNR and CDR2 is FQNEAQ (reference sequence). The CDR3 extends over 9 amino acids. The CDR3 sequence is CASRPTGFF. The CDR3 bases are TGTGCCAGCAGACCTACTGGTTTCTTC.

The chain joins TRBV6-1 to TRBJ2-6, with D unclear. V lost 6 bases, J lost 0 bases, and 9 bases lay in between. Germline V gene sequence: CDR1 MNHNS, CDR2 SASEGT. The CDR3 is made up of 15 amino acids. The CDR3 DNA reads TGTGCCAGCAGGCCTGCCGACTCTGGGGCCAACGTCCTGACTTTC. Encoded protein: CASRPADSGANVLTF.

V gene TRBV6-6 combines with J gene TRBJ1-3; 7 nucleotides align to TRBD1. Germline CDR1 is MNHNY and CDR2 is SVGAGI (reference sequence). The CDR3 is made up of 16 amino acids. V was pared by 0 bases and J by 0 bases, with 2 bases of the junction left unmatched. In DNA, the CDR3 is TGTGCCAGCAGTTACTCAGCAGGGGGCTCTGGAAACACCATATATTTT. Protein sequence: CASSYSAGGSGNTIYF.

This clone was observed once. The CDR3 region is CASSLVPAGEAFF. CDR3 DNA: TGTGCCAGCAGCTTAGTCCCTGCGGGTGAAGCTTTCTTT. The chain uses TRBV7-2 and TRBJ1-1; D is unclear. V was trimmed by 1 base and J by 7 bases, leaving 10 bases between them. The CDR3 covers 13 residues. The germline V gene has CDR1 SGHTA and CDR2 FQGNSA.

The chain joins TRBV19 to TRBJ2-5, with TRBD2 identical over 7 bases. Germline CDR1 LNHDA, CDR2 SQIVND (reference sequence). CDR3 length: 13 amino acids. The V segment lost 4 bases and the J segment 5 bases; nucleotides outside the gene matches: 4. CDR3 sequence (DNA): TGTGCCAGTAGTAGAGCGGGGTGGGAGACCCAGTACTTC. Translation: CASSRAGWETQYF.

For the CDR3, the DNA is TGTGCCAGCAGCCTCACTAGCGGGGAAGAGACCCAGTACTTC. It translates to CASSLTSGEETQYF. The gene calls are TRBV5-6 and TRBJ2-5; 10 bases fit TRBD2. The CDR3 extends over 14 amino acids. CDR1 is SGHDT and CDR2 is YYEEEE in the germline V gene. Trimming took 4 bases from V and 3 from J; bases not matched to a gene: 3.